The rows below give T cell receptor beta chains drawn from one sample of a study of CD8 T cells in ankylosing spondylitis. Each CDR3 protein gets one entry after TCRdb re-called the 5' RACE reads with MiXCR. The sample carries fewer than 200,000 distinct CDR3 sequences, around 18% recorded once. Sequenced material: blood, either unsorted or a sorted T cell fraction (not recorded which). The receptor source for this set is a male donor with ankylosing spondylitis or in good health (not recorded which). Each CDR3 is given with its conserved first and last residue. A D gene is named only where the DNA matches it firmly. Some rows have no size entry. The others give once, few or many, or a class for an expanded clone.

size: many
J: TRBJ1-2
V: TRBV5-1
D: -
CDR3: CASSSFGGINYGYTF
DNA: TGCGCCAGCAGCTCCTTCGGGGGAATTAACTATGGCTACACCTTC

size: many
J: TRBJ2-5
V: TRBV12-3/TRBV12-4
D: TRBD1
CDR3: CASSRRTGQETQYF
DNA: TGTGCCAGCAGTCGAAGGACAGGCCAGGAGACCCAGTACTTC

size: many
J: TRBJ2-5
V: TRBV20-1
D: -
CDR3: CSARAGYPETQYF
DNA: TGCAGTGCTAGAGCGGGGTATCCTGAGACCCAGTACTTC

size: many
J: TRBJ2-1
V: TRBV10-3
D: -
CDR3: CAISGDIANEQFF
DNA: TGTGCCATCAGTGGGGACATCGCCAATGAGCAGTTCTTC

size: few
J: TRBJ1-5
V: TRBV12-3/TRBV12-4
D: -
CDR3: CASSLRRDNQPQHF
DNA: TGTGCCAGCAGTTTGAGGAGGGACAATCAGCCCCAGCATTTT

size: many
J: TRBJ1-2
V: TRBV4-1
D: -
CDR3: CASSQDPVNYGYTF
DNA: TGCGCCAGCAGCCAAGACCCCGTCAACTATGGCTACACCTTC

size: few
J: TRBJ2-2
V: TRBV20-1
D: -
CDR3: CSASFGRRSEYTGELFF
DNA: TGCAGTGCTAGCTTTGGTCGGCGGAGTGAGTACACCGGGGAGCTGTTTTTT

size: many
J: TRBJ1-2
V: TRBV7-2
D: -
CDR3: CASSLWGGQANYGYTF
DNA: TGTGCCAGCAGCTTATGGGGCGGCCAAGCTAACTATGGCTACACCTTC

size: few
J: TRBJ1-2
V: TRBV30
D: -
CDR3: CAWTLVGGGYTF
DNA: TGTGCCTGGACCCTCGTGGGGGGTGGCTACACCTTC

size: -
J: TRBJ1-4
V: TRBV27
D: TRBD1
CDR3: CASSLFTGQGNEKLFF
DNA: TGTGCCAGCAGTTTGTTCACGGGACAGGGGAATGAAAAACTGTTTTTT

size: many
J: TRBJ1-1
V: TRBV6-1
D: TRBD1
CDR3: CASSRDREGTEAFF
DNA: TGTGCCAGCAGCCGGGACAGGGAGGGGACTGAAGCTTTCTTT

size: -
J: TRBJ1-1
V: TRBV9
D: TRBD1
CDR3: CASSVVVQGASAFF
DNA: TGTGCCAGCAGCGTAGTTGTGCAGGGGGCATCGGCTTTCTTT

size: -
J: TRBJ1-1
V: TRBV28
D: -
CDR3: CASRATEAFF
DNA: TGTGCCAGCAGGGCCACTGAAGCTTTCTTT

size: -
J: TRBJ2-7
V: TRBV12-3/TRBV12-4
D: -
CDR3: CASRQETYEQYF
DNA: TGTGCCAGCAGACAGGAAACCTACGAGCAGTACTTC

size: few
J: TRBJ1-1
V: TRBV28
D: -
CDR3: CASSLWLNTEAFF
DNA: TGTGCCAGCAGTTTATGGCTGAACACTGAAGCTTTCTTT

size: once
J: TRBJ2-2
V: TRBV28
D: -
CDR3: CASSSGGVTGELFF
DNA: TGTGCCAGCAGTTCTGGGGGAGTCACCGGGGAGCTGTTTTTT

size: few
J: TRBJ2-5
V: TRBV3-1
D: TRBD2
CDR3: CASSLAGVVETQYF
DNA: TGTGCCAGCAGCCTCGCGGGAGTTGTAGAGACCCAGTACTTC

size: -
J: TRBJ2-1
V: TRBV21-1
D: -
CDR3: CASSKVLAELYNEQFF
DNA: TGTGCCAGCAGCAAAGTACTAGCGGAGCTCTACAATGAGCAGTTCTTC

size: few
J: TRBJ1-5
V: TRBV28
D: TRBD1
CDR3: CASSTPADRVLHF
DNA: TGTGCCAGCAGTACCCCTGCGGACAGGGTGCTACATTTT

size: -
J: TRBJ2-2
V: TRBV29-1
D: -
CDR3: CSGTSQGTGELFF
DNA: TGCAGCGGGACTAGTCAGGGGACCGGGGAGCTGTTTTTT

size: many
J: TRBJ1-6
V: TRBV12-3/TRBV12-4
D: -
CDR3: CASSPGVVGLHF
DNA: TGTGCCAGCAGCCCAGGGGTGGTGGGCCTCCACTTT

size: few
J: TRBJ1-2
V: TRBV6-5
D: -
CDR3: CASTKGQGYTF
DNA: TGTGCCAGCACCAAAGGCCAAGGCTACACCTTC

size: many
J: TRBJ2-3
V: TRBV15
D: TRBD2
CDR3: CATSRELAGVDTQYF
DNA: TGTGCCACCAGCAGAGAACTAGCGGGAGTGGATACGCAGTATTTT